The rows below give T cell receptor beta chains drawn from one sample of a study of CD8+CD57+ T cells in acquired aplastic anemia. TCRdb re-analysed the reads in MiXCR, keeping a single row per CDR3 protein. The data show hundreds of thousands of distinct CDR3 sequences, roughly half seen once. The sequencing sample was made of sorted CD4+, CD8+, or CD8+CD57+ T cells (not recorded which) from PBMCs. Receptors were obtained from a human donor with severe aplastic anemia or a healthy control (not recorded which). The CDR3 runs from the conserved cysteine through the conserved F or W. Fields, in order: J gene, V gene, D gene, clone size, CDR3 DNA, CDR3 protein. D genes are given only for firm matches. Only some rows state a clone size, as once, few, many or a class for expanded clones.

>TRBJ2-6|TRBV19|.|.
TGTGCCAGTAGTCCGGGACTTAGCTCTGGGGCCAACGTCCTGACTTTC
CASSPGLSSGANVLTF
>TRBJ2-7|TRBV29-1|.|.
TGCAGCGTTGATAGCGAAAAAGGGTCTACTCGACAGTACTTC
CSVDSEKGSTRQYF
>TRBJ1-5|TRBV20-1|TRBD1|many
TGCAGTGCTGGACTGACAGGGGGAGATCAGCCCCAGCATTTT
CSAGLTGGDQPQHF
>TRBJ1-1|TRBV11-3|.|once
TGTGCCAGCAGCTTAGACCGGGCCCCGAATACTGAAGCTTTCTTT
CASSLDRAPNTEAFF
>TRBJ2-1|TRBV2|TRBD1|.
TGTGCCAGCAGTTCTACGACAGGGGGTTTTGAGCAGTTCTTC
CASSSTTGGFEQFF
>TRBJ1-6|TRBV5-1|TRBD1|.
TGCGCCAGCAGCTCGACAGGGGATATTGGGAATTCACCCCTCCACTTT
CASSSTGDIGNSPLHF
>TRBJ2-1|TRBV5-1|.|.
TGCGCCAGCAGCTCCCAGGGAATGTCCTACAATGAGCAGTTCTTC
CASSSQGMSYNEQFF
>TRBJ1-6|TRBV15|.|.
TGTCACCAAACCCGGCCGCTGATCAGCTCCTATAATTCACCCCTCCACTTT
CHQTRPLISSYNSPLHF
>TRBJ2-5|TRBV11-2|.|many
TGTGCCAGCAGCTCGCCGACGAGAAAAGAGACCCAGTACTTC
CASSSPTRKETQYF
>TRBJ2-7|TRBV7-2|.|many
TGTGCCAGCAGCTTCACAGGTCCCGAGCAGTACTTC
CASSFTGPEQYF
>TRBJ2-3|TRBV2|TRBD2|.
TGTGCCAGCAGTGGGACTAGCGCTAGCACAGATACGCAGTATTTT
CASSGTSASTDTQYF
>TRBJ2-5|TRBV5-1|.|few
TGCGCCAGCAGCTTGGTTGCGGGGCTGGGAGAGACCCAGTACTTC
CASSLVAGLGETQYF
>TRBJ1-2|TRBV10-3|.|many
TGTGCCATCAGTCGGGGAAATGGCTACACCTTC
CAISRGNGYTF
>TRBJ2-3|TRBV5-1|TRBD2|.
TGCGCCAGCAACATACTAGCGGGGGCCAGCACAGATACGCAGTATTTT
CASNILAGASTDTQYF
>TRBJ2-5|TRBV18|.|.
TGTGCCAGCTCACTTCGGCCCTGGAGGGACAAGAATCAAGAGACCCAGTACTTC
CASSLRPWRDKNQETQYF
>TRBJ2-7|TRBV25-1|.|few
TGTGCCAGCAGCCCGACCCGAGGGTGGGAAGGGAGATACGAGCAGTACTTC
CASSPTRGWEGRYEQYF
>TRBJ1-2|TRBV2|.|.
TGTGCCAGCAGTGATAGTGGGAAACCTAACTATGGCTACACCTTC
CASSDSGKPNYGYTF
>TRBJ2-5|TRBV7-6|TRBD2|.
TGTGCCAGCAGTGACGGGACTGGCGGGGGTGAGACCCAGTACTTC
CASSDGTGGGETQYF
>TRBJ2-3|TRBV15|.|once
TGTGCCACCAGCAGAGGTGTCGGGACTAGCACAGATACGCAGTATTTT
CATSRGVGTSTDTQYF
>TRBJ2-7|TRBV29-1|.|many
TGCAGCGCTGCCGGGATTGGGACCTACGAGCAGTACTTC
CSAAGIGTYEQYF
>TRBJ1-1|TRBV7-2|.|.
TGTGCCAGCCTGGGGACGCACGGGCTGGAAGCTTTCTTT
CASLGTHGLEAFF
>TRBJ2-1|TRBV6-5|.|once
TGTGCCAGTCGGGAACTAGGGGGTATGTCAGAGCAGTTCTTC
CASRELGGMSEQFF
>TRBJ2-2|TRBV7-2|.|.
TGTGCCAGCACCCCACGGGGCAGTCCCACGAACACCGGGGAGCTGGTTTTT
CASTPRGSPTNTGELVF
>TRBJ2-1|TRBV20-1|TRBD2|many
TGCAGTGCTAGAGAAACGGGGGGGCCCTACAATGAGCAGTTCTTC
CSARETGGPYNEQFF
>TRBJ1-2|TRBV6-2/TRBV6-3|TRBD1|many
TGTGCCAGCAGCTTCCGGGACAGCTATGGCTACACCTTC
CASSFRDSYGYTF
>TRBJ2-1|TRBV19|.|.
TGTGCCAGTAGTAGTTCGCTCTACAATGAGCAGTTCTTC
CASSSSLYNEQFF
>TRBJ2-5|TRBV6-5|.|many
TGTGCCAGCAAGACCCTGCAACAGTCTGGCACCCAGTACTTC
CASKTLQQSGTQYF
>TRBJ1-6|TRBV7-8|.|.
TGTGCCAGCAGCTTAGCGCCCCTAGGAACGAGCTCCTATAATTCACCCCTCCACTTT
CASSLAPLGTSSYNSPLHF
>TRBJ1-1|TRBV30|TRBD1|once
TGTGCCTGGTCAGGGGGCGATGAAGCTTTCTTT
CAWSGGDEAFF
>TRBJ1-5|TRBV20-1|.|many
TGCAGCGCGACTAAAGGGGGTGCCGGTCAGCCCCAGCATTTT
CSATKGGAGQPQHF
>TRBJ2-3|TRBV20-1|.|many
TGCAGTGCTAACGCAGGGCCGCGCACAGATACGCAGTATTTT
CSANAGPRTDTQYF